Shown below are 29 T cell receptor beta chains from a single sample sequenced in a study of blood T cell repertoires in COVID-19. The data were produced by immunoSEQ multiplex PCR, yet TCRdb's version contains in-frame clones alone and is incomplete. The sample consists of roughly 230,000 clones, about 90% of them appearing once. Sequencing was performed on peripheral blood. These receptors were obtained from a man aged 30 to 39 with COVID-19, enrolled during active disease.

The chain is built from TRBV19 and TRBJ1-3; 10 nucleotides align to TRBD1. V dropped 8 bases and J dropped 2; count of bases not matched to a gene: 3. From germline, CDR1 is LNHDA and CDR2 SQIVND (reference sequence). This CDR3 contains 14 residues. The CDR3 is CASGTGVTGNTIYF. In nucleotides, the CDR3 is TGTGCCAGTGGGACAGGGGTGACTGGAAACACCATATATTTT. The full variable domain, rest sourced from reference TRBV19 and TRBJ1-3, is DGGITQSPKYLFRKEGQNVTLSCEQNLNHDAMYWYRQDPGQGLRLIYYSQIVNDFQKGDIAEGYSVSREKKESFPLTVTSAQKNPTAFYLCASGTGVTGNTIYFGEGSWLTVV.

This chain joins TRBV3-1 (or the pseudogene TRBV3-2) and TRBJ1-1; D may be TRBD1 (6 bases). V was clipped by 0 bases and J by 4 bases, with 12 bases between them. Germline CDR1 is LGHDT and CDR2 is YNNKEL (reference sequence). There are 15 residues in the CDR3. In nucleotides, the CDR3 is TGTGCCAGCAGCCAAGACGGACAGATTTTCACTGAAGCTTTCTTT. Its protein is CASSQDGQIFTEAFF.

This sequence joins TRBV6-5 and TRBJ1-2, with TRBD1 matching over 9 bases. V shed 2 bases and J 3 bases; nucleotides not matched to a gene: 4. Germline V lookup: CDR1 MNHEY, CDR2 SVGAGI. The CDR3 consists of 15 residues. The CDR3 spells CASSYKTGGDYGYTF. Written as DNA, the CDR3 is TGTGCCAGCAGTTACAAGACAGGGGGAGACTATGGCTACACCTTC.

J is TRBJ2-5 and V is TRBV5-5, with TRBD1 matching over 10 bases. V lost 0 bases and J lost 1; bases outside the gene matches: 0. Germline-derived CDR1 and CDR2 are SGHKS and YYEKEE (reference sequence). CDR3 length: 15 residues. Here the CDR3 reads CASSLGDRGQETQYF. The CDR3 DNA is TGTGCCAGCAGCTTGGGGGACAGGGGCCAAGAGACCCAGTACTTC.

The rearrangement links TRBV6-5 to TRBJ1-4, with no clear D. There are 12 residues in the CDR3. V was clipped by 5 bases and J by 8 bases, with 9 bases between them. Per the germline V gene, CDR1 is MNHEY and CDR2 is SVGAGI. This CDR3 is CASSPRNEKLFF. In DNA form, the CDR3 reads TGTGCCAGCAGTCCCAGAAACGAAAAACTGTTTTTT.

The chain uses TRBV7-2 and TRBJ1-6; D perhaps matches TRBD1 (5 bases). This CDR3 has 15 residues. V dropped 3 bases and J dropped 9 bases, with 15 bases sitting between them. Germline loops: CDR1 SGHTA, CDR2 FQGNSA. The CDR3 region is CASSFARQRFSPLHF. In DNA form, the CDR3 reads TGTGCCAGCAGCTTTGCCCGACAGAGATTTTCACCCCTCCACTTT.

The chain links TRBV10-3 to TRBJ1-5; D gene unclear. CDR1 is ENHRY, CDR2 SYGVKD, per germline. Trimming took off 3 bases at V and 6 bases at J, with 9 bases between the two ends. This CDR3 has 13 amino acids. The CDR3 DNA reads TGTGCCATCAGTGACGGGAGAGGTCAGCCCCAGCATTTT. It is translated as CAISDGRGQPQHF.

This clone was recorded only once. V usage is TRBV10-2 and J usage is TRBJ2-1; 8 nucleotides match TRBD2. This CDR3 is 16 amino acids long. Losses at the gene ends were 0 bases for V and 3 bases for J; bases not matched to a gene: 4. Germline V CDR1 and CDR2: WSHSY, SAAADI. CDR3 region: CASSESIAGLYNEQFF. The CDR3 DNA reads TGCGCCAGCAGTGAGTCGATAGCGGGGCTCTACAATGAGCAGTTCTTC.

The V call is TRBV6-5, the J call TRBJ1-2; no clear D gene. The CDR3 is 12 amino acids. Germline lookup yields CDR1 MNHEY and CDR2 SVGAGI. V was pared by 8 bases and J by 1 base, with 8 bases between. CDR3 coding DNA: TGTGCCAGCGGAGTGTTTAACTATGGCTACACCTTC. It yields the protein CASGVFNYGYTF.

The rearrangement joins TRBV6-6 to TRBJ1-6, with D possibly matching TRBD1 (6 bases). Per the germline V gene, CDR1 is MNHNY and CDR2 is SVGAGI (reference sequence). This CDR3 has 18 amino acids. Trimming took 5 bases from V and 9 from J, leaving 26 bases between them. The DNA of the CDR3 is TGTGCCAGCAGTCCCCCTGCAGCTCCGGGCCTAGGGGGTTCACCCCTCCACTTT. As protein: CASSPPAAPGLGGSPLHF.

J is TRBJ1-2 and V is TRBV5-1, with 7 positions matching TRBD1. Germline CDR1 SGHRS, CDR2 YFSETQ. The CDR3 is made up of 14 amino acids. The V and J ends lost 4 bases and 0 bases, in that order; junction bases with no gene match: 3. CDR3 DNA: TGCGCCAGCAGCCGCCAGGGGGCTAACTATGGCTACACCTTC. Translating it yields CASSRQGANYGYTF.

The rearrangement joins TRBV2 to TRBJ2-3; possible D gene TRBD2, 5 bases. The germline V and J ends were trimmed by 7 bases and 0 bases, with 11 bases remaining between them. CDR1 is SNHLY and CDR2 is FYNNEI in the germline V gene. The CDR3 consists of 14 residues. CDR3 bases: TGTGCCAGCAAGGAGGTGTCTAGCACAGATACGCAGTATTTT. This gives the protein CASKEVSSTDTQYF.

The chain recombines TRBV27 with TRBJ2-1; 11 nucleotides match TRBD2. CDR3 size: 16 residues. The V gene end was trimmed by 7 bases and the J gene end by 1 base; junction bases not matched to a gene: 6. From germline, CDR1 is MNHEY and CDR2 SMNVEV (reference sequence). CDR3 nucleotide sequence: TGTGCCAGCAAGCAGGGACTAGCGGTTTCCTACAATGAGCAGTTCTTC. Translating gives CASKQGLAVSYNEQFF.

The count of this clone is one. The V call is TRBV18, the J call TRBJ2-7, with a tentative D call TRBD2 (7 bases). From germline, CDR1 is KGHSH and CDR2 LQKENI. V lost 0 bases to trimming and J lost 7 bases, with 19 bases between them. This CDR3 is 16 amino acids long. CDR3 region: CASSPPSGGPLWEQYF. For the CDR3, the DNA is TGTGCCAGCTCACCACCATCCGGGGGGCCGCTTTGGGAGCAGTACTTC. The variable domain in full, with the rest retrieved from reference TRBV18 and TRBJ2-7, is NAGVMQNPRHLVRRRGQEARLRCSPMKGHSHVYWYRQLPEEGLKFMVYLQKENIIDESGMPKERFSAEFPKEGPSILRIQQVVRGDSAAYFCASSPPSGGPLWEQYFGPGTRLTVT.

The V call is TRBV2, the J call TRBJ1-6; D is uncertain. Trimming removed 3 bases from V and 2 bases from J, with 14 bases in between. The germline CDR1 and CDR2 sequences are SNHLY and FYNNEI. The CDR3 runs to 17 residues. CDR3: CASSEREGMAYNSPLHF. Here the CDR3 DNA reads TGTGCCAGCAGTGAGAGGGAGGGAATGGCCTATAATTCACCCCTCCACTTT.

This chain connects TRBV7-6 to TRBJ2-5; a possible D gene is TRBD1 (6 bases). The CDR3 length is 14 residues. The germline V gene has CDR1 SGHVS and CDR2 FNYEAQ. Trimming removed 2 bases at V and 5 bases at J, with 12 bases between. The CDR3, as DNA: TGTGCCAGCAGCTTAACCAGGGGTGGGGAGACCCAGTACTTC. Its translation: CASSLTRGGETQYF.

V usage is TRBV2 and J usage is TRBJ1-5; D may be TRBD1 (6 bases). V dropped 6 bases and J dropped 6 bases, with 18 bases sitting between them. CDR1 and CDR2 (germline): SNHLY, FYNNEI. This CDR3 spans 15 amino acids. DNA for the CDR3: TGTGCCAGCAGGGGAGACAACAGGGATTCTCAGCCCCAGCATTTT. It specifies CASRGDNRDSQPQHF.

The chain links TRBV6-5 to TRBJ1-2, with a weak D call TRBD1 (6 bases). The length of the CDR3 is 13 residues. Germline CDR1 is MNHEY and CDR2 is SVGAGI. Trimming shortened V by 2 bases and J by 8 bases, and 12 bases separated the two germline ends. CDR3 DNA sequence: TGTGCCAGCAGTTACGAGAACAGGGAAGGCTACACCTTC. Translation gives CASSYENREGYTF.

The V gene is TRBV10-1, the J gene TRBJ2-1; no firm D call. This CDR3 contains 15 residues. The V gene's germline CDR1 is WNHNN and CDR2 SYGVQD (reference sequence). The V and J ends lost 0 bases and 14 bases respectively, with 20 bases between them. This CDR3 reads CASSESKIAPTTEFF. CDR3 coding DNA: TGCGCCAGCAGTGAGTCGAAAATAGCCCCTACTACGGAGTTCTTC.

The CDR3, as DNA: TGTGCCAGCAGCCAGACAGGGGGCACCGGGGAGCTGTTTTTT. The encoded protein is CASSQTGGTGELFF. The chain joins TRBV6-5 to TRBJ2-2; 9 positions match TRBD1. The CDR3 is made up of 14 amino acids. Germline V gene sequence: CDR1 MNHEY, CDR2 SVGAGI. V dropped 6 bases and J dropped 4; count of bases not matched to a gene: 3.

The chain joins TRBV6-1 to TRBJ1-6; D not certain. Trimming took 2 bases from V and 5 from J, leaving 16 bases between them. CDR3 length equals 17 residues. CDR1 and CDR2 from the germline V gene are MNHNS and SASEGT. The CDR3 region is CASSEWGGPLDNSPLHF. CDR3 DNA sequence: TGTGCCAGCAGTGAATGGGGAGGGCCTTTGGATAATTCACCCCTCCACTTT.

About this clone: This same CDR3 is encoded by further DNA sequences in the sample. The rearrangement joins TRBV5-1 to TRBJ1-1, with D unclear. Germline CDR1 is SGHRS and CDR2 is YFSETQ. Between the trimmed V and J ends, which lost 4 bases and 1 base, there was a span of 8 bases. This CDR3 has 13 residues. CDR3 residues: CASSTDTNTEAFF. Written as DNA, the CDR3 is TGCGCCAGCAGCACCGACACGAACACTGAAGCTTTCTTT.

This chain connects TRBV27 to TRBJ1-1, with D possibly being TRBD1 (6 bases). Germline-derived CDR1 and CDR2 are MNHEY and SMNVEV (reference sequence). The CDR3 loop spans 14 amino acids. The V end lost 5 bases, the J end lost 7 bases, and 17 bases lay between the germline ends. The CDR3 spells CASSTYRESSEAFF. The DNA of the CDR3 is TGTGCCAGCAGTACATACAGGGAGTCGAGTGAAGCTTTCTTT.

The CDR3 DNA is TGTGCCAGCAGCCATTCTCCCGGTGACGGAGTGAACACTGAAGCTTTCTTT. It is translated as CASSHSPGDGVNTEAFF. The chain uses TRBV4-2 and TRBJ1-1; D not certain. This CDR3 is 17 amino acids long. Germline V lookup: CDR1 LGHNA, CDR2 YNFKEQ. Trimming pared 3 bases from V and 0 bases from J, leaving 17 bases between.

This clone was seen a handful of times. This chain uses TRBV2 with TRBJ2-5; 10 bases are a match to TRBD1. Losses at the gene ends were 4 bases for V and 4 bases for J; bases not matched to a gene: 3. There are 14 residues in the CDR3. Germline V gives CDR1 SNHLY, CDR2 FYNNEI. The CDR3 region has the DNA TGTGCCAGCAGTGGACAGGGGGCTGGAGAGACCCAGTACTTC. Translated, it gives CASSGQGAGETQYF. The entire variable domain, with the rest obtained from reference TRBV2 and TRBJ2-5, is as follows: EPEVTQTPSHQVTQMGQEVILRCVPISNHLYFYWYRQILGQKVEFLVSFYNNEISEKSEIFDDQFSVERPDGSNFTLKIRSTKLEDSAMYFCASSGQGAGETQYFGPGTRLLVL.

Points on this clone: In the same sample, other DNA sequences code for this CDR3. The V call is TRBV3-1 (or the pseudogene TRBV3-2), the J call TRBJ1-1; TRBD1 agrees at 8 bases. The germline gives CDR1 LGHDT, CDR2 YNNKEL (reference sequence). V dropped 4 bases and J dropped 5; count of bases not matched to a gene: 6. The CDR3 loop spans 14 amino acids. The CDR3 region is CASSRDRGGTEAFF. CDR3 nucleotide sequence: TGTGCCAGCAGCCGAGACAGGGGTGGTACTGAAGCTTTCTTT.

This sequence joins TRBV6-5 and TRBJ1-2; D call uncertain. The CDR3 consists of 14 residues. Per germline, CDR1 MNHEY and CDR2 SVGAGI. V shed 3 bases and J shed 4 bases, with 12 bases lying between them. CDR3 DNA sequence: TGTGCCAGCAGTTATATAGAGGGTGGCTATGGCTACACCTTC. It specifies CASSYIEGGYGYTF.

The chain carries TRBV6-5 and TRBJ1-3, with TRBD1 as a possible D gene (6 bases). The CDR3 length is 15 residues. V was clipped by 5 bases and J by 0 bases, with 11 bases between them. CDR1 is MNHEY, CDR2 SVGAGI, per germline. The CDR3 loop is CASSTYRASGNTIYF. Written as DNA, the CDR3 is TGTGCCAGCAGTACCTACAGGGCCTCTGGAAACACCATATATTTT.

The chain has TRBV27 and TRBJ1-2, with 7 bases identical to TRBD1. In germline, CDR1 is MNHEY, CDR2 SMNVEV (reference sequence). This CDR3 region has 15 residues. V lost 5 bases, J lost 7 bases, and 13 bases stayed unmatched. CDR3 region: CASSPLSQGILGYTF. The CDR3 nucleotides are TGTGCCAGCAGTCCTTTGTCACAGGGGATACTTGGCTACACCTTC.